The following is a T cell receptor (beta chain) sequence with its context. The target antigen is unknown. This sample is part of a study of beta chain features in type 1 diabetes. Study-level background: All samples yielded 85 million to 130 million examined sorted cells. Study-level results: A pattern of fewer insertions and more deletions at VDJ junctions was seen in type 1 diabetes patients. Type 1 diabetes patients showed a moderate but significant shortening of TCRB CDR3s in all four CD4+ subsets.

This CDR3 comprises 13 residues. Per the germline V gene, CDR1 is SGHRS and CDR2 is YFSETQ. V gave up 6 bases and J gave up 6 bases; unmatched junction bases: 8. As every portion of the isolated RNA was reverse transcribed, the sequencing read expressed TCRB transcripts. Assay used: immunoSEQ multiplex PCR; TCRdb lists only in-frame clones, some missing. Counted here are approximately 330,000 clones, 9.5% to 11% occurring once; the ten biggest clones make up about 0.015%. This TCR was sampled from a woman aged 25 to 39 in good health. What was sequenced was naive CD4+ T cells from blood. V is TRBV5-1 and J is TRBJ2-7, with 8 nucleotides matching TRBD1. The CDR3 region has the DNA TGCGCCAGCAAGGAGACAGGGGTTGGCGAGCAGTACTTC. Encoded protein: CASKETGVGEQYF.